This T cell receptor (beta chain) was captured by sequencing in a study of T cells in Graves' hyperthyroidism and ophthalmopathy. Study-level results: Using 13 V-J features, a model discriminated ophthalmopathy from stable hyperthyroidism. Among clonotypes expanded in thyroid above 0.001, most were also found in blood.

Amplification of TCR beta CDR3 regions used RNA as the template. The HTBI primer set served for first-round RT-PCR of the TCR CDR3. From the multiplex PCR reads, TCRdb called clonotypes with MiXCR, one entry per CDR3 protein. The sample has about 640,000 distinct CDR3 sequences, less than 25% seen once. Uncontrolled infection, other autoimmune disease, pregnancy or lactation excluded patients. This clonotype was detected only a few times. The antigen is undetermined. Source material: blood. The clonotype comes from a man younger than 40 with Graves' ophthalmopathy.

In DNA form, the CDR3 reads TGCGCCAGCAGCTTGGAAGTAGCGGGAGGATGGAATGAGCAGTTCTTC. As protein: CASSLEVAGGWNEQFF. The V gene is TRBV5-1, the J gene TRBJ2-1, with TRBD2 identical over 10 bases. This CDR3 spans 16 amino acids. Germline assignment: CDR1 SGHRS and CDR2 YFSETQ. V was clipped by 0 bases and J by 7 bases; unmatched bases: 7. Based on the CDR3 plus reference TRBV5-1 and TRBJ2-1, the full variable domain is KAGVTQTPRYLIKTRGQQVTLSCSPISGHRSVSWYQQTPGQGLQFLFEYFSETQRNKGNFPGRFSGRQFSNSRSEMNVSTLELGDSALYLCASSLEVAGGWNEQFFGPGTRLTVL.